This T cell receptor beta chain was sequenced during a study of blood T cell repertoires in COVID-19. Only in-frame clones appear in the TCRdb table, and some are missing; sequencing was by immunoSEQ multiplex PCR. The table lists 90,000 to 100,000 clones, 90% of them singletons. The CDR3 loop spans 15 amino acids. Germline V lookup: CDR1 LGHNA, CDR2 YSLEER. J was trimmed by 6 bases and V by 4 bases; bases with no gene match: 6. The sequence derives from a man aged 45 to 65 with acute or convalescent COVID-19. The chain is built from TRBV4-3 and TRBJ2-2, with 9 positions matching TRBD1. The sequenced material came from peripheral blood. The CDR3 bases are TGCGCCAGCAGCCTGGCCACAGGGGGCCCCGGGGAGCTGTTTTTT. This translates into CASSLATGGPGELFF.